This T cell receptor beta chain is from a study of blood T cell repertoires in COVID-19. As for the study in general: Both acute and convalescent COVID-19 samples were obtained from the United States, Italy and Spain. In each case, the material was cDNA or gDNA derived from T cells, B-cell-depleted T cells, or PBMCs.

This clone was observed a single time. Methods used by the authors: Nucleated cell counts were estimated from reference gene primer amplification. The assay was immunoSEQ multiplex PCR, and TCRdb's table has in-frame clones only and misses some. Clone size and V and J calls were adopted from that table, with D and trimming inferred from the DNA. The sample holds over 150,000 clones; 70% to 90% are singletons and the top ten take 1.5% to 2%. The sequence derives from a young man who had recovered from COVID-19. The sequenced sample consisted of peripheral blood.

CDR3 in amino acids: CASSYSGQFYGYTF. For the CDR3, the DNA is TGTGCCAGCAGTTACTCGGGACAGTTCTATGGCTACACCTTC. This sequence joins TRBV6-2 or TRBV6-3 and TRBJ1-2; 7 bases are a match to TRBD1. The germline V gene encodes CDR1 MNHEY and CDR2 SVGEGT. V lost 0 bases and J lost 4; bases outside the gene matches: 2. The CDR3 length is 14 residues.